These 9 T cell receptor beta chains came from one sample sequenced in a study of blood T cell repertoires in COVID-19. Sequenced by immunoSEQ multiplex PCR; TCRdb stores in-frame clones only, minus some. The repertoire consists of about 320,000 clones, with about 87% occurring once and the leading ten covering more than 5%. The source material was PBMCs or T cells enriched from blood (not recorded which). The receptors were gathered from a man aged 25-40 years who had recovered from COVID-19.

This clone was observed a single time. V and J are TRBV10-2 and TRBJ1-2, with a possible D match to TRBD1 (6 bases). The CDR3 is 15 residues long. Between the trimmed V and J ends, which lost 0 bases and 3 bases, there was a span of 11 bases. Germline values: CDR1 WSHSY, CDR2 SAAADI. CDR3 in amino acids: CASSESRQVYYGYTF. CDR3 DNA sequence: TGCGCCAGCAGTGAGTCGAGACAGGTCTACTATGGCTACACCTTC.

V usage is TRBV5-1 and J usage is TRBJ2-1; the D is unclear. Germline V gives CDR1 SGHRS, CDR2 YFSETQ. This CDR3 contains 14 residues. Deletions cut 0 bases from V and 1 base from J, with 5 bases between. The CDR3 coding sequence is TGCGCCAGCAGCTTGGGGCAGTCCTACAATGAGCAGTTCTTC. Its protein product is CASSLGQSYNEQFF.

The rearrangement joins TRBV19 to TRBJ2-7; 8 bases map to TRBD2. Germline V gives CDR1 LNHDA, CDR2 SQIVND (reference sequence). The V segment lost 7 bases and the J segment 2 bases; nucleotides outside the gene matches: 7. The CDR3 spans 14 residues. The CDR3 reads CASKDAGGTYEQYF. The CDR3 DNA reads as TGTGCCAGTAAGGATGCGGGGGGCACCTACGAGCAGTACTTC.

The genes are TRBV10-3 and TRBJ1-4; a possible D gene is TRBD1 (6 bases). The CDR3 is 14 residues long. V was clipped by 0 bases and J by 12 bases, with 14 bases between them. The germline V gene has CDR1 ENHRY and CDR2 SYGVKD. The CDR3 here is CAISESGGPEELFF. The DNA of the CDR3 is TGTGCCATCAGTGAGTCTGGGGGCCCCGAGGAACTGTTTTTT.

The V gene is TRBV18, the J gene TRBJ2-7; TRBD1 matches 9 bases. Germline values: CDR1 KGHSH, CDR2 LQKENI. This CDR3 comprises 13 residues. Germline trimming cut 3 bases from V and 7 bases from J; bases unmatched to any gene: 4. CDR3 DNA: TGTGCCAGCTCACCCGGGACAGGGTGGGAGCAGTACTTC. Encoded protein: CASSPGTGWEQYF.

The chain has TRBV19 and TRBJ1-5; the D gene is possibly TRBD1 (5 bases). Germline V gene sequence: CDR1 LNHDA, CDR2 SQIVND (reference sequence). Trimming cost V 4 bases and J 3 bases, with 13 bases left between them. CDR3 length: 15 amino acids. For the CDR3, the DNA is TGTGCCAGTAGTAGTGCAGGGTTTATCAATCAGCCCCAGCATTTT. Its protein product is CASSSAGFINQPQHF. The whole variable domain, filled in from reference TRBV19 and TRBJ1-5, reads DGGITQSPKYLFRKEGQNVTLSCEQNLNHDAMYWYRQDPGQGLRLIYYSQIVNDFQKGDIAEGYSVSREKKESFPLTVTSAQKNPTAFYLCASSSAGFINQPQHFGDGTRLSIL.

The rearrangement links TRBV6-5 to TRBJ1-3; D gene unclear. Germline V CDR1 and CDR2: MNHEY, SVGAGI. There are 12 residues in the CDR3. V was cut by 7 bases and J by 5 bases, with 9 bases left in between. The CDR3 here is CASTGVRNTIYF. In nucleotides, the CDR3 is TGTGCCAGCACCGGGGTACGAAACACCATATATTTT.

The chain has TRBV27 and TRBJ1-5; D is unresolved. Per germline, CDR1 MNHEY and CDR2 SMNVEV (reference sequence). The V and J ends lost 5 bases and 3 bases respectively, with 8 bases between them. CDR3 length: 13 residues. DNA for the CDR3: TGTGCCAGCAGTGTAGAGGTCAATCAGCCCCAGCATTTT. Translated: CASSVEVNQPQHF.

The CDR3 DNA sequence: TGTGCCAGCAGCTCCGGTGCAGGGGAGCCCACAGATACGCAGTATTTT. This gives the protein CASSSGAGEPTDTQYF. This chain joins TRBV11-3 and TRBJ2-3; a weak D match, TRBD1 (6 bases). The CDR3 length is 16 residues. V lost 4 bases to trimming and J lost 2 bases, with 16 bases between them. CDR1 and CDR2 from the germline V gene are SGHNT and YENEEA.